This is a list of T cell receptor beta chains from one sample in a study of T cells in localized non-small cell lung cancer. Assay used: immunoSEQ multiplex PCR; TCRdb lists only in-frame clones, some missing. The data contain 25,000 to 30,000 clones, around nine tenths of them singletons. Sample: peripheral blood, taken before any cancer treatment. The receptors were gathered from a woman aged 18-50 years with stage I lung adenocarcinoma. Both conserved end residues are part of each CDR3. The D gene is left open where the match is weak. Some rows mark clone size as missing; the rest say once, few, many or name a class of expanded clone.

J gene: TRBJ2-7
D gene: TRBD2
V gene: TRBV20-1
clone size: .
CDR3 protein: CSASAGGEQYF
CDR3 DNA: TGCAGTGCTAGCGCGGGAGGCGAGCAGTACTTC

J gene: TRBJ2-7
D gene: .
V gene: TRBV19
clone size: .
CDR3 protein: CASRGGGGIGHEQYF
CDR3 DNA: TGTGCCAGTAGAGGGGGAGGAGGGATTGGCCACGAGCAGTACTTC

J gene: TRBJ2-4
D gene: TRBD2
V gene: TRBV11-3
clone size: .
CDR3 protein: CASSRLAGGDTIQYF
CDR3 DNA: TGTGCCAGCAGCCGACTAGCGGGGGGGGATACCATTCAGTACTTC

J gene: TRBJ1-2
D gene: .
V gene: TRBV7-3
clone size: .
CDR3 protein: CASSLTRGGDGYTF
CDR3 DNA: TGTGCCAGCAGCTTAACCCGGGGGGGAGATGGCTACACCTTC

J gene: TRBJ2-7
D gene: .
V gene: TRBV28
clone size: .
CDR3 protein: CASMASSYEQYF
CDR3 DNA: TGTGCCAGCATGGCGAGTTCCTACGAGCAGTACTTC

J gene: TRBJ2-5
D gene: TRBD2
V gene: TRBV7-2
clone size: .
CDR3 protein: CASSERQGTSGRAVETQYF
CDR3 DNA: TGTGCCAGCAGCGAACGACAGGGGACTAGCGGGAGGGCCGTGGAGACCCAGTACTTC

J gene: TRBJ1-5
D gene: .
V gene: TRBV19
clone size: .
CDR3 protein: CASSIWGGFPQPQHF
CDR3 DNA: TGTGCCAGTAGTATTTGGGGAGGGTTCCCTCAGCCCCAGCATTTT

J gene: TRBJ1-3
D gene: .
V gene: TRBV6-1
clone size: .
CDR3 protein: CASSENTIYF
CDR3 DNA: TGTGCCAGCAGTGAAAACACCATATATTTT

J gene: TRBJ1-2
D gene: .
V gene: TRBV28
clone size: .
CDR3 protein: CASGVAGEDGYTF
CDR3 DNA: TGTGCCAGCGGCGTCGCGGGGGAGGATGGCTACACCTTC

J gene: TRBJ2-1
D gene: .
V gene: TRBV20-1
clone size: .
CDR3 protein: CSAPELNEQFF
CDR3 DNA: TGCAGTGCACCTGAGTTAAATGAGCAGTTCTTC

J gene: TRBJ1-5
D gene: .
V gene: TRBV28
clone size: .
CDR3 protein: CASSFGQWQPQHF
CDR3 DNA: TGTGCCAGCAGTTTTGGGCAATGGCAGCCCCAGCATTTT

J gene: TRBJ1-1
D gene: TRBD1
V gene: TRBV19
clone size: .
CDR3 protein: CASRDGQGARGEAFF
CDR3 DNA: TGTGCCAGTAGGGACGGACAGGGGGCTAGGGGTGAAGCTTTCTTT

J gene: TRBJ1-2
D gene: .
V gene: TRBV18
clone size: .
CDR3 protein: CASSEGANYGYTF
CDR3 DNA: TGTGCCAGCTCAGAGGGAGCTAACTATGGCTACACCTTC

J gene: TRBJ1-4
D gene: .
V gene: TRBV29-1
clone size: .
CDR3 protein: CSVGTGPASEKLFF
CDR3 DNA: TGCAGCGTTGGGACCGGGCCGGCGAGTGAAAAACTGTTTTTT

J gene: TRBJ1-5
D gene: TRBD1
V gene: TRBV19
clone size: .
CDR3 protein: CASSIGGDRVHQPQHF
CDR3 DNA: TGTGCCAGTAGTATCGGGGGGGACAGGGTCCATCAGCCCCAGCATTTT

J gene: TRBJ2-2
D gene: .
V gene: TRBV5-5
clone size: .
CDR3 protein: CASSFYLRELFF
CDR3 DNA: TGTGCCAGCAGCTTCTACTTAAGGGAGCTGTTTTTT

J gene: TRBJ1-2
D gene: .
V gene: TRBV5-6
clone size: .
CDR3 protein: CASSLVGEVYGYTF
CDR3 DNA: TGTGCCAGCAGCTTGGTGGGGGAGGTCTATGGCTACACCTTC

J gene: TRBJ2-5
D gene: .
V gene: TRBV7-2
clone size: few
CDR3 protein: CASSRQLQGRETQYF
CDR3 DNA: TGTGCCAGCAGCCGTCAATTACAGGGGAGGGAGACCCAGTACTTC

J gene: TRBJ2-1
D gene: .
V gene: TRBV7-2
clone size: .
CDR3 protein: CASSLEWGNNEQFF
CDR3 DNA: TGTGCCAGCAGCTTGGAGTGGGGGAACAATGAGCAGTTCTTC

J gene: TRBJ2-1
D gene: TRBD1
V gene: TRBV19
clone size: .
CDR3 protein: CASSMDRGRINEQFF
CDR3 DNA: TGTGCCAGTAGTATGGACAGGGGGAGAATAAATGAGCAGTTCTTC

J gene: TRBJ2-2
D gene: .
V gene: TRBV7-9
clone size: .
CDR3 protein: CASSPKEGGVVTGELFF
CDR3 DNA: TGTGCCAGCAGCCCGAAGGAGGGGGGAGTCGTCACCGGGGAGCTGTTTTTT

J gene: TRBJ2-1
D gene: .
V gene: TRBV4-1
clone size: .
CDR3 protein: CASARDSMGNEQFF
CDR3 DNA: TGCGCCAGCGCACGGGACTCGATGGGTAATGAGCAGTTCTTC

J gene: TRBJ2-1
D gene: .
V gene: TRBV11-3
clone size: .
CDR3 protein: CASSSSLGEQFF
CDR3 DNA: TGTGCCAGCAGCTCCTCTCTCGGTGAGCAGTTCTTC

J gene: TRBJ1-1
D gene: .
V gene: TRBV19
clone size: .
CDR3 protein: CATEVRGGTEAFF
CDR3 DNA: TGTGCCACCGAGGTTCGGGGAGGCACTGAAGCTTTCTTT

J gene: TRBJ1-2
D gene: .
V gene: TRBV6-6
clone size: .
CDR3 protein: CASSLYGYTF
CDR3 DNA: TGTGCCAGCAGTCTTTATGGCTACACCTTC

J gene: TRBJ1-2
D gene: .
V gene: TRBV10-3
clone size: .
CDR3 protein: CAISVGPGQAYYGYTF
CDR3 DNA: TGTGCCATCAGTGTTGGGCCTGGGCAAGCGTACTATGGCTACACCTTC

J gene: TRBJ1-4
D gene: .
V gene: TRBV19
clone size: .
CDR3 protein: CASSIDWQGGNEKLFF
CDR3 DNA: TGTGCCAGTAGTATAGATTGGCAGGGAGGAAACGAAAAACTGTTTTTT

J gene: TRBJ2-2
D gene: .
V gene: TRBV9
clone size: once
CDR3 protein: CASSVVKEGTGELFF
CDR3 DNA: TGTGCCAGCAGCGTAGTTAAGGAGGGCACCGGGGAGCTGTTTTTT

J gene: TRBJ1-4
D gene: .
V gene: TRBV28
clone size: .
CDR3 protein: CASYGATNEKLFF
CDR3 DNA: TGTGCCAGCTACGGGGCAACTAATGAAAAACTGTTTTTT

J gene: TRBJ2-5
D gene: .
V gene: TRBV5-1
clone size: once
CDR3 protein: CASSSGAGRLQETQYF
CDR3 DNA: TGCGCCAGCAGCTCGGGGGCGGGACGGCTCCAAGAGACCCAGTACTTC

J gene: TRBJ2-3
D gene: .
V gene: TRBV7-9
clone size: .
CDR3 protein: CASSLSTDTQYF
CDR3 DNA: TGTGCCAGCAGCTTGAGCACAGATACGCAGTATTTT

J gene: TRBJ2-3
D gene: TRBD1
V gene: TRBV7-9
clone size: .
CDR3 protein: CASSLGQGTDTQYF
CDR3 DNA: TGTGCCAGCAGCTTGGGACAGGGCACAGATACGCAGTATTTT

J gene: TRBJ2-1
D gene: TRBD2
V gene: TRBV10-3
clone size: once
CDR3 protein: CAIREMTSGTYEQFF
CDR3 DNA: TGTGCCATCAGGGAGATGACTAGCGGGACCTATGAGCAGTTCTTC

J gene: TRBJ2-3
D gene: .
V gene: TRBV27
clone size: .
CDR3 protein: CASSPPGGRYTDTQYF
CDR3 DNA: TGTGCCAGCAGTCCCCCTGGAGGGAGATACACAGATACGCAGTATTTT

J gene: TRBJ1-5
D gene: TRBD1
V gene: TRBV19
clone size: .
CDR3 protein: CASTNRGRDQPQHF
CDR3 DNA: TGTGCCAGTACTAACAGGGGGCGAGACCAGCCCCAGCATTTT